This entry describes one T cell receptor beta chain. The data derive from a study of CD8+CD57+ T cells in acquired aplastic anemia. By flow cytometry, patients selected for sequencing had shown an expansion of CD8+CD57+ cells. Profiling of TCR beta VDJ combinations and CDR3 sequences used genomic DNA as template. Using its own MiXCR run on the reads, TCRdb lists one record per CDR3 protein. Found here are some 160,000 distinct CDR3 sequences, less than 60% of them singletons; the top ten hold approximately 3%. The CDR3 is 12 amino acids. Looked up from germline, CDR1 is LNHDA and CDR2 is SQIVND (reference sequence). The V gene lost 5 bases and the J gene lost 6 bases, with 8 bases spanning the gap.

The chain combines TRBV19 with TRBJ1-5, with D hard to call. The sequenced sample was sorted CD4+, CD8+, or CD8+CD57+ T cells (not recorded which) from PBMCs. This sequence was found in a human donor with aplastic anemia. CDR3 sequence (DNA): TGTGCCAGTAGTCGGGCGAGTCAGCCCCAGCATTTT. Its translation is CASSRASQPQHF.